This entry is about one T cell receptor (beta chain). This sample is drawn from a study of blood T cell repertoires in COVID-19. Whole-study context: COVID-19 samples from acute and convalescent phases originated in the United States, Italy and Spain.

The germline V gene has CDR1 MNHEY and CDR2 SVGAGI. The CDR3 consists of 15 residues. V was clipped by 8 bases and J by 2 bases; unmatched bases: 10. The assay was immunoSEQ multiplex PCR, and TCRdb's table has in-frame clones only and misses some. The table includes about 90,000 clones, approximately 86% detected once. V gene TRBV6-5 combines with J gene TRBJ2-7, with 9 bases that match TRBD1. The receptor was derived from a man older than 75 with active or convalescent COVID-19. Sequencing input: peripheral blood. The CDR3 DNA reads TGTGCCAGCGGCTCCGGGACAGGGTCGACCTACGAGCAGTACTTC. It yields the protein CASGSGTGSTYEQYF.